The 8 T cell receptor beta chains given below trace back to one sample, sequenced in a study of blood T cell repertoires in COVID-19. Measured with immunoSEQ multiplex PCR; TCRdb has only the in-frame clones, and not every one. The table has 110,000 or so clones, 85% seen once. Source material: peripheral blood. The receptors were gathered from a human donor in a cohort sampled during active COVID-19.

This chain uses TRBV4-2 with TRBJ1-4; 9 nucleotides align to TRBD1. J lost 0 bases, V lost 4 bases, and 6 bases had no gene match. This CDR3 has 17 residues. The germline V gene encodes CDR1 LGHNA and CDR2 YNFKEQ. The CDR3 DNA is TGTGCCAGCAGCCCCGGACAGGGGCTAGCAACTAATGAAAAACTGTTTTTT. Amino acids: CASSPGQGLATNEKLFF.

The J gene is TRBJ1-5, the V gene TRBV2; D possibly corresponds to TRBD1 (6 bases). Germline CDR1 is SNHLY and CDR2 is FYNNEI. V was pared by 10 bases and J by 0 bases, with 10 bases between. The CDR3 covers 13 residues. This CDR3 is CATRQDSNQPQHF. In DNA form, the CDR3 reads TGTGCCACCAGACAGGATAGCAATCAGCCCCAGCATTTT.

This chain joins TRBV3-1 (or the pseudogene TRBV3-2) and TRBJ1-3; perhaps TRBD1 as D (6 bases). V was cut by 4 bases and J by 4 bases, with 20 bases left in between. This CDR3 comprises 17 residues. Germline assignment: CDR1 LGHDT and CDR2 YNNKEL (reference sequence). The CDR3 bases are TGTGCCAGCAGCCTATCGTATGGGCAGGGGATCGGAAACACCATATATTTT. Its translation: CASSLSYGQGIGNTIYF.

The chain links TRBV5-1 to TRBJ2-5; a possible D gene is TRBD2 (5 bases). The germline gives CDR1 SGHRS, CDR2 YFSETQ. The CDR3 has 16 amino acids. V was pared by 4 bases and J by 5 bases, with 21 bases between. The CDR3 is CASSGGASVVGETQYF. In DNA, the CDR3 is TGCGCCAGCAGCGGAGGAGCCTCGGTGGTGGGTGAGACCCAGTACTTC.

The chain employs TRBV4-3 and TRBJ2-3; 10 bases align to TRBD2. This CDR3 is 16 amino acids long. Germline lookup yields CDR1 LGHNA and CDR2 YSLEER. V was pared by 3 bases and J by 1 base, with 4 bases of the junction left unmatched. CDR3 bases: TGCGCCAGCAGCCACGGGACTAGCGTGGGCACAGATACGCAGTATTTT. This translates into CASSHGTSVGTDTQYF.

The chain carries TRBV6-6 and TRBJ1-5, with D tentatively TRBD1 (6 bases). Germline assignment: CDR1 MNHNY and CDR2 SVGAGI (reference sequence). The CDR3 length is 16 residues. V was shortened by 6 bases and J by 0 bases, with 15 bases between the two germline ends. The CDR3 protein is CASRVTTGPSNQPQHF. CDR3 sequence (DNA): TGTGCCAGCAGAGTCACGACAGGACCTAGCAATCAGCCCCAGCATTTT.

The chain joins TRBV5-4 to TRBJ2-7, with D hard to call. This CDR3 is 13 amino acids long. V lost 0 bases, J lost 1 base, and 5 bases lay in between. Germline V lookup: CDR1 SGHNT, CDR2 YYREEE (reference sequence). The CDR3 is CASSLDRSYEQYF. The CDR3 coding sequence is TGTGCCAGCAGCTTGGACAGATCCTACGAGCAGTACTTC.

The chain combines TRBV24-1 with TRBJ2-3; 10 bases map to TRBD2. The CDR3 has 18 amino acids. The germline V gene encodes CDR1 KGHDR and CDR2 SFDVKD. V shed 2 bases, J shed 2 bases, and the junction held 9 bases outside the gene matches. The CDR3 is CATSDWSSGGSYTDTQYF. CDR3 in DNA: TGTGCCACCAGTGATTGGAGTAGCGGGGGGTCCTACACAGATACGCAGTATTTT.